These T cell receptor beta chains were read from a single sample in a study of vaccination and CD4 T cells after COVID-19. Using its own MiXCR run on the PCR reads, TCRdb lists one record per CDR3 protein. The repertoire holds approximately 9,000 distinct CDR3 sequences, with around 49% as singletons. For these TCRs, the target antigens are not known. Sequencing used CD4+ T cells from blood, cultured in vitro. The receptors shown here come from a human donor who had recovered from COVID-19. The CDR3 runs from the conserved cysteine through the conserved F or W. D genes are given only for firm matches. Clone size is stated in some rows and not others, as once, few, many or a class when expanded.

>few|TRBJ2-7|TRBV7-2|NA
TGTGCCAGCAGCTTAAACGGGCTGACCTACGAGCAGTACTTC
CASSLNGLTYEQYF
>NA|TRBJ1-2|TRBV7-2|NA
TGTGCCAGCAGCTTGGACCCAGAGTATGGCTACACCTTC
CASSLDPEYGYTF
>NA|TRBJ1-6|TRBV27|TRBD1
TGTGCCAGCAGTAATACAGGGGGCAGAATAACCCTCCACTTT
CASSNTGGRITLHF
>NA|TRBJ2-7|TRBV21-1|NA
TGTGCCAGCAGCGAGAACCGGGACAGGGGATTTTACGAGCAGTACTTC
CASSENRDRGFYEQYF
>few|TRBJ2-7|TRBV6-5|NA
TGTGCCAGCAGTTACTTCGGGAGCTCCTACGAGCAGTACTTC
CASSYFGSSYEQYF
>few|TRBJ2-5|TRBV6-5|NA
TGTGCCAGCAGTTACTCTGCAGGGCAAGAGACCCAGTACTTC
CASSYSAGQETQYF
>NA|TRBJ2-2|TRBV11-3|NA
TGTGCCAGCAGCTTGAGCAGGGCGACCACCGGGGAGCTGTTTTTT
CASSLSRATTGELFF
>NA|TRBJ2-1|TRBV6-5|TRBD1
TGTGCCAGCAGTTACTCGACGGCGGGACAGGGCAATGAGCAGTTCTTC
CASSYSTAGQGNEQFF
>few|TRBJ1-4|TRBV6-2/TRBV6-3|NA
TGTGCCAGCAGTTATGCGGGTGAAAAACTGTTTTTT
CASSYAGEKLFF
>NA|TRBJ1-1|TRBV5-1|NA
TGCGCCAGCAGCTTCCTAGGACAGATTAACACTGAAGCTTTCTTT
CASSFLGQINTEAFF
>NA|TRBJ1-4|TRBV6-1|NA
TGTGCCAGCAGGCAGACGGTGAATAATGAAAAACTGTTTTTT
CASRQTVNNEKLFF
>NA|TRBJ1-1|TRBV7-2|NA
TGTGCCAGCAGCCTACACCCGAACACTGAAGCTTTCTTT
CASSLHPNTEAFF
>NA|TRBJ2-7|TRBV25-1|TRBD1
TGTGCCAGCAGTGACGCCGGGACAGCCCTCTCGGAGCAGTACTTC
CASSDAGTALSEQYF
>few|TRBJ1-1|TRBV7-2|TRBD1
TGTGCCAGCAGCTTAGACGCGGGGGTTGAGGGGGCGGCTTTCTTT
CASSLDAGVEGAAFF
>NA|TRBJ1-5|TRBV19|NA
TGTGCCAGTATCCAGGGTCTCGGTCAGCCCCAGCATTTT
CASIQGLGQPQHF
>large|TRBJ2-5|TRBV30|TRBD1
TGTGCCTGGAGTGCGGGACAGGGGGCTAGAGAGACCCAGTACTTC
CAWSAGQGARETQYF
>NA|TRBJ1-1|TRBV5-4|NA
TGTGCCAGCAGCTTGGGGGGTAGAAACACTGAAGCTTTCTTT
CASSLGGRNTEAFF
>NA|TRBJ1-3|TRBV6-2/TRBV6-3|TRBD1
TGTGCCACCGGACAGGTAGTCGGAAACACCATATATTTT
CATGQVVGNTIYF
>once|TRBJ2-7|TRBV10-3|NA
TGTGCCATCCGCGGGGACAGTTCCTACGAGCAGTACTTC
CAIRGDSSYEQYF
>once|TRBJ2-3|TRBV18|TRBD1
TGTGCCAGCTCTCGCGGACAGGGCACAGATACGCAGTATTTT
CASSRGQGTDTQYF
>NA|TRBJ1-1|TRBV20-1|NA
TGCAGTGCTGGCTCGAACACTGAAGCTTTCTTT
CSAGSNTEAFF
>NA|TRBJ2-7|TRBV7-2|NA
TGTGCCAGCAGCTTCAGTACCTACGAGCAGTACTTC
CASSFSTYEQYF
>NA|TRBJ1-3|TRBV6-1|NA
TGTGCCAGCAGGGCCTCGGGGGCTGGAAACACCATATATTTT
CASRASGAGNTIYF
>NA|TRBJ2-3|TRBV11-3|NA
TGTGCCAGCAGCTTAGGTCTCCAGGGAGGAGATACGCAGTATTTT
CASSLGLQGGDTQYF
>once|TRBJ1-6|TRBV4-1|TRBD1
TGCGCCAGCAGCCAAGGGGGCCCGGGACAGGGACGTTCACCCCTCCACTTT
CASSQGGPGQGRSPLHF
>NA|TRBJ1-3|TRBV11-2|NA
TGTGCCAGCAGCGAAAGACAGATCTCTGGAAACACCATATATTTT
CASSERQISGNTIYF
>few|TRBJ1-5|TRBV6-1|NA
TGTGCCAGCCCATTCTATGGTCCCAAGGGGCTACACAGGTATCGGCATAATCAGCCCCAGCATTTT
CASPFYGPKGLHRYRHNQPQHF
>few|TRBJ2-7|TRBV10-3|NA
TGTGCCATCAGTGAGAGCTATTCCTACGAGCAGTACTTC
CAISESYSYEQYF
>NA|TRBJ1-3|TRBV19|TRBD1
TGTGCCAGTAGTGACAGGGGGTCTGGAAACACCATATATTTT
CASSDRGSGNTIYF
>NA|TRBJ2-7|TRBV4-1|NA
TGCGCCAGCAGCCAGGCACCCTGGAGGTACGAGCAGTACTTC
CASSQAPWRYEQYF
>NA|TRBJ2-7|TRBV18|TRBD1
TGTGCCAGCTCACCACTTCCCCGGACAGGGATCAACGAGCAGTACTTC
CASSPLPRTGINEQYF
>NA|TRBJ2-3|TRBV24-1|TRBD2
TGTGCCACCAGCGAGGGAGGGGCAGATACGCAGTATTTT
CATSEGGADTQYF
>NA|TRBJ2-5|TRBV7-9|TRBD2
TGTGCCACCAGGGAGGGCCAGTACTTC
CATREGQYF
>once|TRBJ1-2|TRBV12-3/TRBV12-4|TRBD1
TGTGCCAGCAGTCCCAGACAGGGGATATACTATGGCTACACCTTC
CASSPRQGIYYGYTF
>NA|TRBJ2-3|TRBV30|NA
TGTGCCTGGAGTGGGCGGACCTTTTCCACAGATACGCAGTATTTT
CAWSGRTFSTDTQYF
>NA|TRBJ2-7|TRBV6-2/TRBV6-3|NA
TGTGCCAGCAGAAGAGGGTTAAACTCCTACGAGCAGTACTTC
CASRRGLNSYEQYF
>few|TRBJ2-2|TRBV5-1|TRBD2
TGCGCCAGCAGCCCAACTAGCGGGGGGCCTTACACCGGGGAGCTGTTTTTT
CASSPTSGGPYTGELFF